This TCR beta chain was recorded in a study of blood T cell repertoires in COVID-19 (dated by TCRdb to the early 2020s). Concerning the study at large: Samples from collaborators originated in the United States, Italy and Spain and spanned both the acute and convalescent phases of COVID-19. The prospective study material was composed of cDNA or gDNA derived from T cells, B-cell-depleted T cells, or PBMCs. Subjects who had been exposed to COVID-19, were actively infected with it, or had recovered from it provided the deeply sampled blood TCRbeta repertoires that made up the dataset. The repertoires were released in a freely available public database intended as a resource for research on the immune response to SARS-CoV-2. The samples were drawn from the first 160 participants of the ongoing ImmuneRACE study and from more than 1,000 subjects provided by 6 global collaborators. Sample metadata almost always included a de-identified subject ID, COVID-19 status, age in years and sex. Where available, HLA class I and class II types were taken from metadata supplied by the sample provider and were not determined by assay-based typing. Findings and caveats that apply to the study as a whole: The amount of clinical and demographic metadata varied by source and participant and was provided uncurated.

The CDR3 has 16 amino acids, counting the end cysteine and phenylalanine. Of the read, only the CDR3 DNA is kept; its 48 bases are in frame from base 1. The junction carries 21 bases between V and J, which are trimmed by 4 bases and 8 bases respectively. CDR1 and CDR2 (SGDLS, YYNGEE) derive from the germline V gene. In the prospective study, participants were about 18 to 95 years old, resided in approximately 22 geographic areas of the United States, and were enrolled through a virtual design. In the prospective study, participants were assigned to cohorts based on the clinical history participants reported in a screening survey and a study questionnaire. Recovered participants in ImmuneRACE Cohort 3 were defined as having two consecutive negative NP/OP PCR tests, clearance from a healthcare professional, or resolution of symptoms. In the prospective study, whole blood, serum and a nasopharyngeal or oropharyngeal swab were collected from each participant by mobile phlebotomists. Prospective study participants could optionally give additional blood draws and questionnaires over an approximately two-month period. Blood samples from the prospective study were shipped frozen or at room temperature prior to DNA extraction.

This clone was seen a handful of times. The antigen it binds to is not known. Qualities for individual bases were not recorded, and no much larger clone is one base off. TCRbeta CDR3 regions were amplified from genomic DNA using the immunoSEQ Assay, a bias-controlled multiplex PCR. The source study handled its data this way. The number of nucleated cells in each sample was estimated by amplification of reference gene primers within the assay. To quantify the absolute abundance of each unique TCRbeta CDR3 rearrangement, sequence reads were collapsed and filtered. For each sample, productive Simpson clonality was calculated by taking the square root of Simpson's diversity index across productive rearrangements. TCRdb mirrors the immuneACCESS table, restricted to in-frame sequences. Some clones are absent from its copies; in checked studies, under half trace to an unresolved V gene, and the reason for the others is unknown. V, J and clone size were drawn from that table, and D and trimming were deduced from the DNA. The sample has under 450,000 clones on record, roughly 87% of them singletons. Approximately 3.1% of the sample is held by the ten biggest clonotypes.

What was sequenced was PBMCs or T cells enriched from blood (not recorded which). The rearrangement combines TRBV9 with TRBJ2-2; TRBD2 could be the D gene, as 6 bases match. This receptor was identified in a woman aged 25-40 years who had recovered from COVID-19. The CDR3 region reads CASSSGLGLVRGELFF. The sequence in DNA is TGTGCCAGCAGCTCGGGCTTGGGACTGGTCAGAGGGGAGCTGTTTTTT.